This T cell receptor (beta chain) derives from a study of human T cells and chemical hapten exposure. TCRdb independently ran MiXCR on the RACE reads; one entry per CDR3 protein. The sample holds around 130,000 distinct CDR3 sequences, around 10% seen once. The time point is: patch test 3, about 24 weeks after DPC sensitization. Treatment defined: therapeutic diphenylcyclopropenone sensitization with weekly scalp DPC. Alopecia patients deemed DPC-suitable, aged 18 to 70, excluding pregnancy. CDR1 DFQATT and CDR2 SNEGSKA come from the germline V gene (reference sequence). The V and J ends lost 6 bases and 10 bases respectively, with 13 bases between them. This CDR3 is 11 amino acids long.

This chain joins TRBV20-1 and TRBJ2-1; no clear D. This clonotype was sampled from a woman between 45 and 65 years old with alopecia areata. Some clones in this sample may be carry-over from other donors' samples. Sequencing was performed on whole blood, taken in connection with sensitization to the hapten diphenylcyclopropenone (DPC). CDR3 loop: CSAYPGREQFF. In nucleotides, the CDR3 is TGCAGTGCCTACCCCGGTCGGGAGCAGTTCTTC.